This TCR beta chain comes out of a study of blood T cell repertoires in COVID-19 (dated by TCRdb to the early 2020s). About the study as a whole: The collaborator samples originated in the United States, Italy and Spain and spanned the acute and convalescent phases of COVID-19. The prospective study material was composed of cDNA or gDNA derived from T cells, B-cell-depleted T cells, or PBMCs. The dataset comprised deeply sampled blood TCRbeta repertoires from subjects exposed to, actively infected with, or recovered from COVID-19. The repertoires were made available in a free public database intended to serve as a resource for research on the immune response to SARS-CoV-2. The samples were drawn from the first 160 participants of the ongoing ImmuneRACE study and from over a thousand subjects provided by 6 global collaborators. Sample metadata almost always included a de-identified subject ID, COVID-19 status, age in years and sex. Where available, HLA class I and class II types were obtained from metadata supplied by the sample provider rather than from assay-based typing. What the study reported, not specific to this receptor: The quantity of clinical and demographic metadata differed by source and by participant and was supplied without curation.

Reading from cysteine to phenylalanine, the CDR3 counts 13 amino acids. Just the 39-base CDR3 DNA is kept, in frame starting at base 1. The V and J ends are trimmed by 6 bases and 4 bases, leaving 10 bases between them. TCRbeta CDR3 regions were amplified from genomic DNA using the immunoSEQ Assay, a bias-controlled multiplex PCR. Processing in the source paper ran as follows. Nucleated cell counts per sample were estimated from amplification of reference gene primers within the assay. Sequence reads were collapsed and filtered to measure the absolute abundance of every unique TCRbeta CDR3 rearrangement. For each sample, productive Simpson clonality was calculated by taking the square root of Simpson's diversity index across productive rearrangements. TCRdb carries this immuneACCESS record with in-frame sequences only. Its versions omit some clonotypes, under half of them owing to an unresolved V gene in the studies checked, with the rest unexplained. For V, J and clone size, that table is used; D and trimming come from the DNA. The sample profile shows about 76,000 clones; roughly 90% of them were found once. Of the sample, about 8.9% is held by the ten largest clones.

About this clone: Its antigen is unknown. The input lacks base qualities; no much larger clone sits a single base away.

Whole blood was collected in K2EDTA tubes by collaborating institutions according to the institutions' own protocols. For TCRbeta analysis, collaborators shipped samples in one of three forms: frozen whole blood, isolated PBMCs, or DNA extracted from either of those sample types. The sequenced sample consisted of peripheral blood. The sequence was collected from a human donor in a cohort sampled during active COVID-19. The chain is encoded by TRBV12-3 or TRBV12-4 joined to TRBJ1-5; tentative D gene TRBD1, with 6 bases matching. The DNA sequence follows: TGTGCCAGCAGCACAGGGCCTAATCAGCCCCAGCATTTT. This gives the protein CASSTGPNQPQHF.